This T cell receptor beta chain stems from a study of T cell responses to AZD1222 COVID-19 vaccine. Study-wide results and limits: The donor cohort was predominantly white British with a female majority, and clonal diversity may have been underestimated.

There are 14 residues in the CDR3. With 1 base clipped from V and 4 bases from J, the junction kept 1 base outside the gene matches. CDR1 and CDR2 (germline): SGHTA, FQGNSA. This clone has just one count. Its antigen is currently unknown. The data were produced by immunoSEQ multiplex PCR, yet TCRdb's version contains in-frame clones alone and is incomplete. The data hold approximately 260,000 clones, with approximately 93% observed a single time. The source was peripheral blood, collected on day 0 of AZD1222 vaccination. This TCR derives from an adult in good health. The chain joins TRBV7-2 to TRBJ2-7; 10 positions match TRBD2. The CDR3 nucleotides are TGTGCCAGCAGCTTAGTACTAGCGGGGTACGAGCAGTACTTC. Amino acids: CASSLVLAGYEQYF. Full variable domain (remainder filled in from reference TRBV7-2 and TRBJ2-7): GAGVSQSPSNKVTEKGKDVELRCDPISGHTALYWYRQSLGQGLEFLIYFQGNSAPDKSGLPSDRFSAERTGGSVSTLTIQRTQQEDSAVYLCASSLVLAGYEQYFGPGTRLTVT.